What follows describes a single T cell receptor beta chain. A far larger clone is just one base off, so this is likely a read error. Germline V gene data show CDR1 as SEHNR and CDR2 as FQNEAQ (reference sequence). There are 14 residues in the CDR3. The V segment lost 2 bases and the J segment 6 bases; nucleotides outside the gene matches: 3. TCR beta CDR3 amplification from genomic DNA was performed by two-round multiplex PCR. For every TRBV and TRBJ gene, a specific primer was used in first-round PCR. Via MiXCR, TCRdb re-called the multiplex PCR reads, giving one row per CDR3 protein. The sample carries about 25,000 distinct CDR3 sequences, 30% to 45% recorded once. This record comes from a study of prognosis after radiotherapy for stage I lung cancer. For the study at large: While approximately 15 patients showed no significant progression after radiotherapy, a few developed distant metastases at a median of roughly 7 months.

This TCR was sampled from a donor over 45 with non-small cell lung cancer. J is TRBJ2-7 and V is TRBV7-9; 11 positions agree with TRBD1. Specimen: PBMCs, collected before or after stereotactic body radiation therapy (not recorded which). CDR3 coding DNA: TGTGCCAGCAGCTTAAGGGGACAGGGGGGCGAGCAGTACTTC. Amino acids: CASSLRGQGGEQYF.